The subject of this entry is one T cell receptor beta chain. Its antigen is unidentified. This entry comes from a study of T cells after posttransplantation cyclophosphamide. Study observations and caveats: Blood and skin or GI T cell repertoires showed limited TRB overlap. TRB clonality was highly associated with recipient CMV seropositivity and reactivation. Donor CD8+ memory clones often dominated recipient blood repertoires at later times.

Cyclophosphamide on days +3 and +4 followed busulfan-fludarabine conditioning and a marrow graft. The CDR3 runs 16 residues. CDR1 is MNHNS, CDR2 SASEGT, per germline. V was clipped by 3 bases and J by 2 bases, with 13 bases between them. TCRdb's table, derived via immunoSEQ multiplex PCR, lists solely in-frame clones and lacks some. This table has about 10,000 clones, roughly 80% appearing once. This receptor was obtained from a female patient in her thirties or forties who received an allogeneic stem cell transplant from a related donor, was CMV-positive, and had no GVHD. Some T cells could come from the graft donor. The genes are TRBV6-1 and TRBJ1-4; no firm D call. The specimen was PBMCs, collected roughly 250 weeks after a stem cell transplant with posttransplant cyclophosphamide. The CDR3 region has the DNA TGTGCCAGCAGTGAGACCTTGGCAGGCACTAATGAAAAACTGTTTTTT. Amino acid sequence: CASSETLAGTNEKLFF.